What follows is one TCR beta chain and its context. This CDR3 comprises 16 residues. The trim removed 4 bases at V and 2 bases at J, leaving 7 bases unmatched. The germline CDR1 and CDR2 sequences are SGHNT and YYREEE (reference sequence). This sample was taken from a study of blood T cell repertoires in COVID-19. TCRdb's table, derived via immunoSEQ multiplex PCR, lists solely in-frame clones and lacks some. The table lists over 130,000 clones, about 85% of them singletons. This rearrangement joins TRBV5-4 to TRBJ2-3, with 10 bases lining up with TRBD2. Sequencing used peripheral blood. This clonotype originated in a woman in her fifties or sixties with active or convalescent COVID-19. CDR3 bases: TGTGCCAGCAGCCGTGTAGCGGGGGGTGTCACAGATACGCAGTATTTT. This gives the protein CASSRVAGGVTDTQYF.